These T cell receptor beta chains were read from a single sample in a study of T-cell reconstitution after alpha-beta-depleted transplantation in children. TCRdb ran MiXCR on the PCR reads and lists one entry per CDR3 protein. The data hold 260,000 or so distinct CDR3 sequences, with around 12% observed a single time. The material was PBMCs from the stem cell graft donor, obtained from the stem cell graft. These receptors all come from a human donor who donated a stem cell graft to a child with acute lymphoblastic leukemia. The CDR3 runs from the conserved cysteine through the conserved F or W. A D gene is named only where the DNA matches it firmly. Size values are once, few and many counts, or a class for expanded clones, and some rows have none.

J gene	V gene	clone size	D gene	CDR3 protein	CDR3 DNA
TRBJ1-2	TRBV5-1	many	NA	CASSLDPDSYYGYTF	TGCGCCAGCAGCTTGGATCCGGACAGCTACTATGGCTACACCTTC
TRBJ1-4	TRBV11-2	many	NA	CASSFVSSGAGEKLFF	TGTGCCAGCAGCTTTGTCTCATCAGGGGCGGGGGAAAAACTGTTTTTT
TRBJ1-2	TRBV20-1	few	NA	CSAKDGYTF	TGCAGTGCTAAGGACGGCTACACCTTC
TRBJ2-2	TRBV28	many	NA	CASSLPTGELFF	TGTGCCAGCAGTTTACCTACCGGGGAGCTGTTTTTT
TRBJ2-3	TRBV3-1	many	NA	CASSQDLQVAQYF	TGTGCCAGCAGCCAAGATCTCCAAGTGGCGCAGTATTTT
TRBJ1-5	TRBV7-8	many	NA	CASSSDGYQPQHF	TGTGCCAGCAGCTCCGACGGTTATCAGCCCCAGCATTTT
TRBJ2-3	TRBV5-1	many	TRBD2	CASSLLAGGSTDTQYF	TGCGCCAGCAGCTTACTAGCGGGGGGCTCCACAGATACGCAGTATTTT
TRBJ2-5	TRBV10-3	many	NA	CAISVGKPGAGETQYF	TGTGCCATCAGTGTCGGGAAACCAGGGGCGGGGGAGACCCAGTACTTC
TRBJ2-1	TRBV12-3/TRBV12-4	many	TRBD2	CASSLVGLAGGREQFF	TGTGCCAGCAGTTTAGTAGGACTAGCGGGAGGGCGTGAGCAGTTCTTC
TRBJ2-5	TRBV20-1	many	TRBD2	CSARGAGGILETQYF	TGCAGTGCTAGAGGGGCGGGAGGAATATTAGAGACCCAGTACTTC
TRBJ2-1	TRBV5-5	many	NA	CASSLRDGSSYNEQFF	TGTGCCAGCAGCTTAAGGGACGGGAGCTCCTACAATGAGCAGTTCTTC
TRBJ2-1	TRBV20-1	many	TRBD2	CSAEIAGLVYNEQFF	TGCAGTGCTGAGATAGCGGGGCTGGTCTACAATGAGCAGTTCTTC
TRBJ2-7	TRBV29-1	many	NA	CSVEVDRYEQYF	TGCAGCGTTGAGGTTGACAGATACGAGCAGTACTTC
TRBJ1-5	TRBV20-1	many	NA	CSASGGVGNQPQHF	TGCAGTGCTTCCGGGGGGGTAGGCAATCAGCCCCAGCATTTT
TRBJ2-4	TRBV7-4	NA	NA	CASSVSGGLAKNSQYF	TGTGCCAGCAGCGTATCGGGTGGATTAGCCAAAAACAGTCAGTACTTC
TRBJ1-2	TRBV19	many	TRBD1	CASSITGDYGYTF	TGTGCCAGTAGTATTACAGGGGACTATGGCTACACCTTC